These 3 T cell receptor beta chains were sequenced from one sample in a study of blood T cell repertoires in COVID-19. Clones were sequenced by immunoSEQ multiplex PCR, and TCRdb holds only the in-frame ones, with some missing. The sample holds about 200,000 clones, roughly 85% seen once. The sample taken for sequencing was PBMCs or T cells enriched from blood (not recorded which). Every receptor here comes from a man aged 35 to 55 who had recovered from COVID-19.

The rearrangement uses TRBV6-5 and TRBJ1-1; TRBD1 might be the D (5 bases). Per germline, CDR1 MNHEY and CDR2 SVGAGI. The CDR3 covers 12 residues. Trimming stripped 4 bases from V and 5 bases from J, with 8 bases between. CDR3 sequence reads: CASSWKGTEAFF. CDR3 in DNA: TGTGCCAGCAGTTGGAAGGGGACTGAAGCTTTCTTT.

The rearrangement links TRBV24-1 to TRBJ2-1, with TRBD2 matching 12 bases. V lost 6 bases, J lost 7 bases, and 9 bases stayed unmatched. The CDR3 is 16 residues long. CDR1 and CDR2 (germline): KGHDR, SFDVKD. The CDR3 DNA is TGTGCCACCAGTCTAGCGGGAGGGCCGTTTTTTAATGAGCAGTTCTTC. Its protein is CATSLAGGPFFNEQFF.

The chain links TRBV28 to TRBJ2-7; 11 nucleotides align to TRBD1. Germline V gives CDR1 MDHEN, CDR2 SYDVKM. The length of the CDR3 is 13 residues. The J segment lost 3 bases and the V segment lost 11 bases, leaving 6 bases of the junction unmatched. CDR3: CAAGGQGVYEQYF. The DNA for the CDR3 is TGTGCCGCGGGGGGACAGGGGGTCTACGAGCAGTACTTC.